The present TCR beta chain was sequenced within a study of early T cells in non-severe SARS-CoV-2 infection (dated by TCRdb to the early 2020s). A note on the overall study: TCR sequencing used bulk RNA from unsorted whole blood, so alpha and beta chains could not be paired. The full study reports these points: Matching against VDJdb was skewed toward anti-spike CD8 responses, likely underestimated virus-specific expansions, and missed private and CD4 specificities.

With respect to this clonotype: Its antigen is not yet known. Per-base qualities were not stored, and no clone one base away is much larger.

The method behind the library was 5' RACE. The reads were generated on a NextSeq 500. The TCR library protocol attached unique molecular identifiers to individual cDNA molecules to correct for sequencing error and PCR bias. TCR alpha and beta chains were both sequenced, and the abundances of alpha and beta sequences in each sample were closely correlated with each other. The paper's data handling went like this. Decombinator V4 was used to perform V gene, J gene and CDR3 annotation of TCR sequences. Expanded TCRs were defined as changing significantly between any two time points under a Poisson model with p below 0.0001. TCR abundances were normalised to the total number of TCRs sequenced in each sample and reported as counts per million. MAIT TCRs were defined by TRAV1-2 paired with TRAJ12, TRAJ20 or TRAJ33, and iNKT TCRs by TRAV10 paired with TRAJ18. VDJdb, accessed 1 November 2021, was searched for CMV, EBV and SARS-CoV-2 annotated TCRs, excluding TCRs annotated for multiple antigens. Clones were called with MiXCR by TCRdb after fastp trimmed the public reads at Q25, and only in-frame beta chains were retained. Rows matching on CDR3 protein sequence are summarized as one entry with the most common DNA and genes. TCRdb's processing, not the authors', yielded these V and J calls. The sample records about 34,000 distinct CDR3 sequences, 5.5% to 7.5% of which are singletons. The ten biggest clones cover approximately 7.6% of the sample.

V sheds 4 bases and J sheds 0 bases, leaving 14 bases between their ends. The CDR3, from cysteine to phenylalanine, totals 16 residues. Only CDR3 DNA is held: 48 bases, read in frame from base 1. Reading the germline V gene gives CDR1 MNHEY and CDR2 SVGAGI. A case-control design nested within a healthcare worker cohort in London, UK, was used, with weekly nasopharyngeal swab PCR tests and blood sampling performed. Between 23 and 31 March 2020, the week of the UK lockdown, healthcare workers were enrolled and then followed up weekly for as long as 16 weeks. This clonotype was obtained from an adult who was a healthcare worker with PCR-confirmed SARS-CoV-2 infection or an uninfected control (not recorded which). Here the chain combines TRBV6-5 and TRBJ2-3, with no D gene named confidently. Source material: whole blood. The DNA sequence is as follows: TGTGCCAGCAGTTTCCACAGTGCTAGTAGCACAGATACGCAGTATTTT. It specifies CASSFHSASSTDTQYF.